Below, 31 T cell receptor beta chains from the same sample are listed, as sequenced in a study of cytomegalovirus exposure and HLA in healthy donors (dated 2017 in TCRdb). Receptor libraries were prepared by the immunoSEQ multiplex PCR assay. For the multiplex PCR, a mixture combining 60 forward primers for TCR Vbeta segments and 13 reverse primers for TCR Jbeta segments was used. The table comes from immuneACCESS by way of TCRdb, which keeps in-frame sequences with V and J called. Part of the clones is missing from these tables; in studies checked, under half for an unresolved V gene and the rest for unknown reasons. The sample contains under 150,000 clones, over 80% of them found a single time. 1% to 1.5% of the sample belongs to the ten largest clones. The sample taken for sequencing was PBMCs. The receptors were gathered from a boy under 18 in good health and CMV-seronegative.

This clone appeared a few times. This chain uses TRBV7-9 with TRBJ2-5; D is perhaps TRBD2 (6 bases). The V end was cut by 5 bases, the J end by 3 bases, with 19 bases between. Germline values: CDR1 SEHNR, CDR2 FQNEAQ (reference sequence). The CDR3 runs to 16 residues. The CDR3 reads CASSGWDQLAKETQYF. CDR3 nucleotide sequence: TGTGCCAGCAGCGGCTGGGATCAACTAGCTAAAGAGACCCAGTACTTC.

The rearrangement links TRBV5-1 to TRBJ2-7; tentatively, D is TRBD1 (5 bases). The CDR3 runs 13 residues. CDR1 is SGHRS, CDR2 YFSETQ, per germline. V lost 0 bases to trimming and J lost 6 bases, with 10 bases between them. DNA for the CDR3: TGCGCCAGCAGCTTGGGACAGAAGGTCGAGCAGTACTTC. It specifies CASSLGQKVEQYF.

The chain joins TRBV5-1 to TRBJ1-1, with TRBD1 identical over 7 bases. Trimming removed 2 bases from V and 3 bases from J; junction bases left unmatched: 4. CDR3 length: 14 amino acids. Germline-derived CDR1 and CDR2 are SGHRS and YFSETQ. CDR3 sequence: CASSFQGGDTEAFF. The DNA of the CDR3 is TGCGCCAGCAGCTTTCAGGGGGGAGACACTGAAGCTTTCTTT. The full variable domain, completed using reference TRBV5-1 and TRBJ1-1, is KAGVTQTPRYLIKTRGQQVTLSCSPISGHRSVSWYQQTPGQGLQFLFEYFSETQRNKGNFPGRFSGRQFSNSRSEMNVSTLELGDSALYLCASSFQGGDTEAFFGQGTRLTVV.

The genes are TRBV5-1 and TRBJ2-7; D might be TRBD2 (5 bases). CDR1 and CDR2 from the germline V gene are SGHRS and YFSETQ. Trimming removed 4 bases from V and 3 bases from J, with 17 bases in between. The CDR3 contains 15 residues. Here the CDR3 DNA reads TGCGCCAGCAGCGTGGCCGGGGTAGCAATCTACGAGCAGTACTTC. This translates into CASSVAGVAIYEQYF.

This clone appeared a few times. The V call is TRBV2, the J call TRBJ1-5; D remains unclear. CDR3 size: 14 residues. Trimming pared 6 bases from V and 3 bases from J, leaving 12 bases between. Germline V lookup: CDR1 SNHLY, CDR2 FYNNEI. This CDR3 reads CASSFGEANQPQHF. The CDR3 DNA reads as TGTGCCAGCAGCTTTGGAGAGGCCAATCAGCCCCAGCATTTT. Looking up the rest from reference TRBV2 and TRBJ1-5 gives the full variable domain: EPEVTQTPSHQVTQMGQEVILRCVPISNHLYFYWYRQILGQKVEFLVSFYNNEISEKSEIFDDQFSVERPDGSNFTLKIRSTKLEDSAMYFCASSFGEANQPQHFGDGTRLSIL.

This rearrangement joins TRBV4-1 to TRBJ1-6; D call uncertain. V lost 0 bases to trimming and J lost 14 bases, with 11 bases between them. The CDR3 spans 13 residues. The germline V gene encodes CDR1 MGHRA and CDR2 YSYEKL. Here the CDR3 reads CASSQDPSQALHF. CDR3 DNA sequence: TGCGCCAGCAGCCAAGATCCCTCCCAGGCCCTCCACTTT.

The chain carries TRBV5-1 and TRBJ2-3, with 12 positions matching TRBD2. The ends lost 5 bases at V and 0 bases at J; junction bases unmatched: 13. Germline values: CDR1 SGHRS, CDR2 YFSETQ. The CDR3 length is 19 residues. For the CDR3, the DNA is TGCGCCAGCAGTTTATACATCGGGACTAGCGGGCTTAGCACAGATACGCAGTATTTT. Its protein is CASSLYIGTSGLSTDTQYF.

The CDR3 DNA is TGTGCCAGTAGTGAGACAGGGGTCGACACTGAAGCTTTCTTT. This gives the protein CASSETGVDTEAFF. The chain is built from TRBV19 and TRBJ1-1; TRBD1 aligns across 8 bases. The CDR3 is made up of 14 amino acids. CDR1 and CDR2 from the germline V gene are LNHDA and SQIVND (reference sequence). Trimming cost V 5 bases and J 3 bases; bases outside gene matches: 5.

The chain combines TRBV7-2 with TRBJ2-3; TRBD2 agrees at 14 bases. The CDR3 spans 18 residues. Trimming at V came to 1 base and at J to 0 bases, leaving 3 bases not matched to a gene. Per germline, CDR1 SGHTA and CDR2 FQGNSA. The CDR3 DNA sequence: TGTGCCAGCAGCTTAGAGGGGACTAGCGGGGGAAGCACAGATACGCAGTATTTT. Its protein is CASSLEGTSGGSTDTQYF.

The CDR3 region is CAISYRNTEAFF. As DNA, the CDR3 is TGTGCCATCAGTTACAGGAACACTGAAGCTTTCTTT. The gene calls are TRBV10-3 and TRBJ1-1; D gene uncertain. Germline values: CDR1 ENHRY, CDR2 SYGVKD. V gave up 5 bases and J gave up 1 base, with 5 bases separating them. CDR3 length equals 12 residues.

The chain recombines TRBV4-3 with TRBJ2-3; 8 nucleotides agree with TRBD2. The germline CDR1 and CDR2 sequences are LGHNA and YSLEER. The CDR3 covers 18 residues. The V gene end was trimmed by 0 bases and the J gene end by 0 bases; junction bases not matched to a gene: 8. CDR3 sequence reads: CASSQDPAGVTSTDTQYF. The CDR3 coding sequence is TGCGCCAGCAGCCAAGACCCAGCGGGAGTAACTAGCACAGATACGCAGTATTTT.

The genes are TRBV6-5 and TRBJ2-2; TRBD1 is a possible D gene (6 bases). In germline, CDR1 is MNHEY, CDR2 SVGAGI. V was cut by 11 bases and J by 4 bases, with 17 bases left in between. The CDR3 runs to 14 residues. CDR3: CAAGGRLGTGELFF. CDR3 DNA: TGTGCCGCTGGGGGCAGGCTGGGCACCGGGGAGCTGTTTTTT.

This clone was detected only a few times. The gene calls are TRBV5-3 and TRBJ2-3, with a possible D match to TRBD2 (6 bases). TRBV5-3 has ORF status, its function being uncertain. Trimming cost V 3 bases and J 7 bases, with 21 bases left between them. The length of the CDR3 is 16 residues. CDR3 sequence reads: CARSSSAGSDAYTQYF. In DNA, the CDR3 is TGTGCCAGAAGCTCCTCAGCGGGTTCCGATGCGTATACGCAGTATTTT.

The genes are TRBV6-1 and TRBJ2-1; 12 bases match TRBD2. Germline trimming cut 2 bases from V and 9 bases from J; bases unmatched to any gene: 8. The CDR3 loop spans 16 amino acids. The germline V gene encodes CDR1 MNHNS and CDR2 SASEGT. CDR3 nucleotides: TGTGCCAGCAGTGAACAACTAGCGGGAGGAGGAACTGAGCAGTTCTTC. Protein: CASSEQLAGGGTEQFF.

The V gene is TRBV12-5, the J gene TRBJ2-7, with a possible D match to TRBD2 (5 bases). The CDR3 is 10 amino acids. The germline V gene has CDR1 LGHNT and CDR2 FRNRAP. Trimming removed 9 bases from V and 7 bases from J, with 10 bases in between. The CDR3 coding sequence is TGTGCTAGCGGGGAAAGGGAGCAGTACTTC. It translates to CASGEREQYF.

This clone was observed a handful of times. The chain is built from TRBV29-1 and TRBJ2-5; a possible D gene is TRBD2 (5 bases). The CDR3 has 14 residues. The V gene's germline CDR1 is SQVTM and CDR2 ANQGSEA. Trimming cost V 0 bases and J 5 bases, with 13 bases left between them. CDR3 sequence reads: CSVEDKGRRETQYF. CDR3 DNA: TGCAGCGTTGAAGATAAAGGCAGGAGGGAGACCCAGTACTTC.

V usage is TRBV19 and J usage is TRBJ1-5; D is unclear. Deletions cut 3 bases from V and 5 bases from J, with 14 bases between. The CDR3 runs to 15 residues. Germline V gene lookup returns CDR1 LNHDA and CDR2 SQIVND (reference sequence). The CDR3 DNA reads TGTGCCAGTAGTATTATGGGAGGGCTTGATCAGCCCCAGCATTTT. Encoded protein: CASSIMGGLDQPQHF.

The chain links TRBV7-9 to TRBJ1-5, with D hard to call. Trimming shortened V by 1 base and J by 2 bases, and 15 bases separated the two germline ends. Germline CDR1 reads SEHNR; CDR2 reads FQNEAQ (reference sequence). There are 17 residues in the CDR3. The CDR3 DNA reads TGTGCCAGCAGCTTAGTGGGCGTGGGGAGAGGCAATCAGCCCCAGCATTTT. Its translation is CASSLVGVGRGNQPQHF.

This clone was seen a single time. The rearrangement links TRBV4-3 to TRBJ2-2; 7 nucleotides agree with TRBD2. Trimming removed 1 base from V and 3 bases from J; junction bases left unmatched: 5. Germline V lookup: CDR1 LGHNA, CDR2 YSLEER. There are 16 residues in the CDR3. CDR3 sequence reads: CASSQGGGKDTGELFF. For the CDR3, the DNA is TGCGCCAGCAGCCAAGGGGGAGGGAAGGACACCGGGGAGCTGTTTTTT.

This clone was seen just once. The genes are TRBV29-1 and TRBJ2-7, with D maybe TRBD1 (6 bases). Trimming removed 4 bases at V and 1 base at J, with 14 bases between. Germline assignment: CDR1 SQVTM and CDR2 ANQGSEA. CDR3 length: 14 amino acids. CDR3 nucleotides: TGCAGCGTTGCCGGGACACCGACTTCCTACGAGCAGTACTTC. It translates to CSVAGTPTSYEQYF.

The rearrangement uses TRBV7-8 and TRBJ2-5, with D unclear. Looked up from germline, CDR1 is SGHVS and CDR2 is FQNEAQ. The V and J ends lost 7 bases and 7 bases respectively, with 16 bases between them. The length of the CDR3 is 13 residues. In nucleotides, the CDR3 is TGTGCCAGCACACTACGGCTTGGCGGGACCCAGTACTTC. It specifies CASTLRLGGTQYF. The full variable domain, with the rest looked up from reference TRBV7-8 and TRBJ2-5, is GAGVSQSPRYKVAKRGQDVALRCDPISGHVSLFWYQQALGQGPEFLTYFQNEAQLDKSGLPSDRFFAERPEGSVSTLKIQRTQQEDSAVYLCASTLRLGGTQYFGPGTRLLVL.

CDR3 bases: TGTGCCAGCAGTGAAGCGCAAGGCAGGGTATATGGAAACACCATATATTTT. It specifies CASSEAQGRVYGNTIYF. The rearrangement links TRBV2 to TRBJ1-3; D might be TRBD1 (5 bases). The CDR3 contains 17 residues. The V end lost 0 bases, the J end lost 3 bases, and 15 bases lay between the germline ends. Germline V CDR1 and CDR2: SNHLY, FYNNEI.

In DNA, the CDR3 is TGTGCCAGCAGCTTGGGACTAGCGGGGAGCACAGATACGCAGTATTTT. Translated, it gives CASSLGLAGSTDTQYF. V gene TRBV5-4 combines with J gene TRBJ2-3, with 11 bases that match TRBD2. This CDR3 is built from 16 residues. Per the germline V gene, CDR1 is SGHNT and CDR2 is YYREEE (reference sequence). V shed 0 bases, J shed 0 bases, and the junction held 0 bases outside the gene matches. The entire variable domain, with the rest obtained from reference TRBV5-4 and TRBJ2-3, is as follows: ETGVTQSPTHLIKTRGQQVTLRCSSQSGHNTVSWYQQALGQGPQFIFQYYREEENGRGNFPPRFSGLQFPNYSSELNVNALELDDSALYLCASSLGLAGSTDTQYFGPGTRLTVL.

The chain is built from TRBV5-6 and TRBJ2-3; TRBD1 might be the D (6 bases). Trimming stripped 0 bases from V and 3 bases from J, with 8 bases between. CDR3 length: 14 amino acids. The germline CDR1 and CDR2 sequences are SGHDT and YYEEEE. CDR3 sequence reads: CASSLVGATDTQYF. For the CDR3, the DNA is TGTGCCAGCAGCTTGGTGGGGGCAACAGATACGCAGTATTTT.

The V gene is TRBV6-5, the J gene TRBJ1-2, with 7 bases lining up with TRBD1. The V segment lost 6 bases and the J segment 5 bases; nucleotides outside the gene matches: 6. This CDR3 is 13 amino acids long. The germline V gene encodes CDR1 MNHEY and CDR2 SVGAGI. The CDR3 spells CASSYRGGYGYTF. In nucleotides, the CDR3 is TGTGCCAGCAGCTACAGGGGAGGGTATGGCTACACCTTC.

This chain joins TRBV7-9 and TRBJ2-7; the match to TRBD2 covers 7 bases. The CDR3 is 15 residues long. Germline CDR1 reads SEHNR; CDR2 reads FQNEAQ (reference sequence). V lost 7 bases to trimming and J lost 3 bases; unmatched junction nucleotides: 12. The CDR3 reads CASTQVSSGDYEQYF. The DNA for the CDR3 is TGTGCCAGCACCCAAGTTTCTAGCGGAGACTACGAGCAGTACTTC.

This clone has just one count. The chain recombines TRBV19 with TRBJ1-5, with 8 bases matching TRBD1. Germline CDR1 and CDR2: LNHDA and SQIVND (reference sequence). This CDR3 is 15 amino acids long. Trimming cost V 2 bases and J 5 bases; bases outside gene matches: 5. The CDR3 loop reads CASSIWTGTYQPQHF. The CDR3 DNA reads TGTGCCAGTAGTATATGGACAGGGACATATCAGCCCCAGCATTTT.

The rearrangement uses TRBV11-2 and TRBJ2-5; possible D gene TRBD1, 5 bases. The V end was cut by 7 bases, the J end by 1 base, with 7 bases between. The CDR3 runs 12 residues. Germline V lookup: CDR1 SGHAT, CDR2 FQNNGV. The CDR3: CASNQGQETQYF. CDR3 sequence (DNA): TGTGCCAGCAATCAGGGCCAAGAGACCCAGTACTTC.

The V and J genes are TRBV6-1 and TRBJ1-2; weak D call: TRBD1 (5 bases). Germline-derived CDR1 and CDR2 are MNHNS and SASEGT. The CDR3 spans 18 residues. V lost 1 base and J 6 bases, leaving 24 bases between the germline ends. CDR3 region: CASSEEGRARRLVDGYTF. DNA of the CDR3: TGTGCCAGCAGTGAAGAGGGCAGGGCAAGGAGACTGGTTGATGGCTACACCTTC.

The rearrangement links TRBV5-4 to TRBJ2-4, with D hard to call. The CDR3 is 14 residues long. The germline gives CDR1 SGHNT, CDR2 YYREEE (reference sequence). V was shortened by 5 bases and J by 3 bases, with 12 bases between the two germline ends. The CDR3 DNA reads as TGTGCCAGCAGTAACCTCGGCGGCAAAAACATTCAGTACTTC. Its translation: CASSNLGGKNIQYF.

CDR3 sequence reads: CASSLQGGAGELFF. CDR3 DNA sequence: TGTGCCAGCAGCTTGCAGGGTGGTGCCGGGGAGCTGTTTTTT. This sequence joins TRBV5-6 and TRBJ2-2; the D gene is possibly TRBD1 (5 bases). V was clipped by 1 base and J by 6 bases, with 10 bases between them. This CDR3 has 14 residues. Germline V gives CDR1 SGHDT, CDR2 YYEEEE.